The rows below give T cell receptor beta chains drawn from one sample of a study of T-cell reconstitution after alpha-beta-depleted transplantation in children. TCRdb re-derived calls from the PCR reads in MiXCR, one entry per CDR3 protein. The table lists around 340,000 distinct CDR3 sequences, less than 15% of them singletons. Specimen: PBMCs, collected from the stem cell graft. Receptor source: a human donor who donated a stem cell graft to a child with Fanconi anemia. Both conserved end residues are part of each CDR3. D genes are given only for firm matches. Clone size is not always given. Where it is, it says once, few, many or a class for expanded clones.

clone_size j_call d_call v_call cdr3_aa cdr3_nt
NA TRBJ2-5 TRBD2 TRBV28 CASTGGTSIRETQYF TGTGCCAGCACGGGAGGGACATCCATCCGAGAGACCCAGTACTTC
NA TRBJ2-7 TRBD1 TRBV6-5 CASSYSTGDDYEQYF TGTGCCAGCAGTTACTCGACAGGGGATGACTACGAGCAGTACTTC
many TRBJ2-6 NA TRBV7-2 CASAAASGANVLTF TGTGCCAGCGCAGCGGCTTCTGGGGCCAACGTCCTGACTTTC
NA TRBJ2-5 TRBD2 TRBV28 CASSLGAGALQETQYF TGTGCCAGCAGTTTAGGAGCGGGGGCCCTCCAAGAGACCCAGTACTTC
few TRBJ2-1 NA TRBV20-1 CSAGLPYNEQFF TGCAGTGCTGGTTTGCCCTACAATGAGCAGTTCTTC
NA TRBJ2-5 TRBD2 TRBV12-3/TRBV12-4 CASRRGGQETQYF TGTGCCAGCAGACGGGGGGGCCAAGAGACCCAGTACTTC
many TRBJ1-1 NA TRBV6-2/TRBV6-3 CASSYSGYSTEAFF TGTGCCAGCAGTTACTCAGGTTACAGCACTGAAGCTTTCTTT
NA TRBJ2-2 NA TRBV18 CASSPNPDSTGELFF TGTGCCAGCTCGCCGAACCCCGACAGCACCGGGGAGCTGTTTTTT
few TRBJ1-1 TRBD1 TRBV7-6 CASSLGQGMDWTEAFF TGTGCCAGCAGCCTCGGACAGGGGATGGATTGGACTGAAGCTTTCTTT
NA TRBJ2-1 NA TRBV5-1 CASSLDKGYDEQFF TGCGCCAGCAGCTTGGATAAAGGGTACGATGAGCAGTTCTTC
NA TRBJ1-5 NA TRBV10-3 CAISESQGNQPQHF TGTGCCATCAGTGAGTCGCAAGGGAATCAGCCCCAGCATTTT
few TRBJ1-3 NA TRBV20-1 CSASYGGTGNTIYF TGCAGTGCTAGTTACGGAGGAACTGGAAACACCATATATTTT
few TRBJ1-1 NA TRBV13 CASSRGGLPAQDTEAFF TGTGCCAGCAGCCGGGGCGGACTACCGGCCCAGGACACTGAAGCTTTCTTT
NA TRBJ1-2 NA TRBV13 CASSLGTREGPDGYTF TGTGCCAGCAGCTTAGGGACCCGAGAGGGTCCGGATGGCTACACCTTC
many TRBJ2-2 NA TRBV21-1 CASSRDRSNTGELFF TGTGCCAGCAGCCGAGACAGATCGAACACCGGGGAGCTGTTTTTT
few TRBJ2-4 NA TRBV5-5 CASSSGGPGLGNIQYF TGTGCCAGCAGCTCTGGGGGACCTGGGCTAGGAAACATTCAGTACTTC
many TRBJ2-6 NA TRBV2 CASSDSSPGANVLTF TGTGCCAGCAGTGATTCCTCCCCCGGGGCCAACGTCCTGACTTTC
NA TRBJ1-4 NA TRBV20-1 CSARDWQATNEKLFF TGCAGTGCTAGAGATTGGCAGGCAACTAATGAAAAACTGTTTTTT
NA TRBJ1-1 NA TRBV27 CASKPSRGGTEAFF TGTGCCAGCAAGCCTAGCAGGGGAGGCACTGAAGCTTTCTTT
few TRBJ2-3 NA TRBV12-3/TRBV12-4 CATTSSTDTQYF TGTGCTACCACATCTAGCACAGATACGCAGTATTTT
few TRBJ2-7 TRBD1 TRBV30 CAWSPYPDRYYEQYF TGTGCCTGGAGTCCCTACCCGGACAGGTACTACGAGCAGTACTTC
NA TRBJ1-1 NA TRBV14 CASSSHTGEAFF TGTGCCAGCAGCTCCCACACAGGGGAAGCTTTCTTT
NA TRBJ1-1 TRBD1 TRBV15 CATSRATGVTEAFF TGTGCCACCAGCAGAGCGACAGGGGTCACTGAAGCTTTCTTT
NA TRBJ1-1 NA TRBV7-9 CATAAIRNTEAFF TGTGCCACAGCAGCCATCAGGAACACTGAAGCTTTCTTT
few TRBJ2-3 TRBD2 TRBV12-5 CASAFLTSGETDTQYF TGTGCTAGTGCCTTCTTGACTAGCGGGGAGACAGATACGCAGTATTTT
many TRBJ2-1 NA TRBV4-3 CASSRPPVSELCNEQFF TGCGCCAGCAGCCGGCCCCCGGTTTCCGAACTTTGTAATGAGCAGTTCTTC
few TRBJ1-3 NA TRBV15 CATSRELFSSGNTIYF TGTGCCACCAGCAGAGAGCTATTTAGCTCTGGAAACACCATATATTTT
few TRBJ2-2 TRBD1 TRBV3-1 CASSRTGGTGELFF TGTGCCAGCAGCCGAACAGGGGGAACCGGGGAGCTGTTTTTT
few TRBJ2-7 NA TRBV14 CASSKTGPSSYEQYF TGTGCCAGCAGTAAGACAGGACCCAGCTCCTACGAGCAGTACTTC
NA TRBJ1-1 TRBD1 TRBV5-5 CASSNRDRGPDTEAFF TGTGCCAGCAGCAACCGGGACAGAGGACCGGACACTGAAGCTTTCTTT
few TRBJ2-1 NA TRBV7-7 CASSYAPMSYNEQFF TGTGCTAGCAGCTACGCCCCGATGAGCTACAATGAGCAGTTCTTC
NA TRBJ2-1 TRBD2 TRBV10-3 CAIRPSGGADYNEQFF TGTGCCATCAGACCTAGCGGGGGGGCCGACTACAATGAGCAGTTCTTC
NA TRBJ1-4 NA TRBV29-1 CSVAGITSEKLFF TGCAGCGTCGCGGGGATTACGAGTGAAAAACTGTTTTTT
NA TRBJ2-7 NA TRBV2 CASSEGLDEQYF TGTGCCAGCAGTGAAGGCCTCGACGAGCAGTACTTC
many TRBJ1-6 NA TRBV7-2 CASSLGVVSSPLHF TGTGCCAGCAGCTTAGGAGTAGTGAGTTCACCCCTCCACTTT
few TRBJ1-2 NA TRBV6-6 CASTGSTYGYTF TGTGCCAGCACGGGCAGCACCTATGGCTACACCTTC
many TRBJ2-7 NA TRBV7-2 CASSSSGYEQYF TGTGCCAGCAGCTCATCAGGGTACGAGCAGTACTTC
few TRBJ2-2 NA TRBV6-1 CASSDRQTGELFF TGTGCCAGCAGCGACAGACAGACCGGGGAGCTGTTTTTT
few TRBJ1-5 NA TRBV5-1 CASSLVPGQNQPQHF TGCGCCAGCAGCTTGGTCCCAGGGCAGAATCAGCCCCAGCATTTT
NA TRBJ2-2 NA TRBV9 CASSVDEGVRTGELFF TGTGCCAGCAGCGTAGACGAGGGGGTTCGCACCGGGGAGCTGTTTTTT
few TRBJ2-4 NA TRBV11-2 CASSLVGTGTWDKNIQYF TGTGCCAGCAGCTTAGTGGGGACGGGGACCTGGGACAAAAACATTCAGTACTTC
NA TRBJ1-2 NA TRBV2 CASSERGSQYGYTF TGTGCCAGCAGTGAAAGGGGCAGTCAGTATGGCTACACCTTC